The text below deals with one T cell receptor (beta chain). Its antigen target is currently unknown. Per-nucleotide qualities are absent, and no much larger clonotype sits a single base away. This sample is drawn from a study of beta chain features in type 1 diabetes listed by TCRdb under 2018. The study in broad terms: Patients and healthy donors did not differ in mean age, gender distribution, total cell number or subset yield. A total of 85 million to 140 million sorted cells were examined across all samples, and a strong correlation was observed between cell number per subset and RNA yield. In the study, TCRB repertoires of sorted circulating CD4+ T cell subsets from recently diagnosed type 1 diabetes patients were compared with those of matched healthy donors. Regulatory and stem cell-like memory subsets were obtained from only 8 patients and roughly 8 healthy donors, while naive and central memory subsets were obtained from all 28 donors. Overall study results and their limits: Shorter templates might be favored by PCR, yet because patient and control samples were amplified and corrected together, any such skew would affect both groups equally. Type 1 diabetes patients showed a moderate but significant shortening of TCRB CDR3 length in all four CD4+ subsets. Because the HLA sub-analyses included only small numbers of individuals, any influence of HLA type on TCRB rearrangement was left unresolved. Patients with type 1 diabetes made fewer insertions and deleted more nucleotides at VDJ recombination sites, implying thymic rearrangement abnormalities. The naive, central memory and regulatory TCRB repertoires appeared to resemble one another more closely among patients than among healthy donors. Sequencing cDNA rather than genomic DNA could over-represent highly expressing activated cells, although activation and CD3 levels did not differ between groups.

CDR1 and CDR2 (SEHNR, FQNEAQ) derive from the germline V gene (reference sequence). From its cysteine to its phenylalanine, the CDR3 spans 15 amino acids. Only CDR3 DNA is held: 45 bases, read in frame from base 1. V is pared back by 7 bases and J by 11 bases, with 26 bases lying between the germline termini. From each donor, a single peripheral blood sample of 100 to 150 mL on average was drawn into heparinised tubes. Using a panel that included CD45RO, CCR7, CD25, CD127, CD95 and CD27, naive, central memory, regulatory and stem cell-like memory CD4+ T cells were sorted on a BD FACSAria II. All sorted populations exceeded 98% purity. Right away, PBMCs were isolated by Lymphoprep density gradient centrifugation and were stained directly, with no culture step. So that batch effects would be minimized, each experiment stained and sorted samples in pairs, pairing one healthy donor with one patient. The entire isolated RNA was reverse transcribed using the High Capacity cDNA Reverse Transcription Kit, and thus expressed TCRB transcripts were sequenced. Deep immunoSEQ sequencing was performed on naive, central memory and regulatory T cell samples, with an average of roughly 3.3 million total reads per sample. After sorted cells were lysed in RLT buffer, RNA was extracted with DNase-treated RNeasy Micro or Mini kits, with the choice depending on cell number. To prevent cross-contamination, each cell subset was processed individually, whereas patient and healthy donor samples were processed jointly. The immunoSEQ multiplex PCR was used to amplify TCRB sequences from cDNA, yielding 87-bp fragments that span the CDR3 region. The amplicons were sequenced using the Illumina HiSeq platform. Regarding the original processing steps: Synthetic template baselines were used to correct PCR bias computationally, reads within Hamming distance 2 were collapsed together, and singletons that could not be merged were discarded. Reads were aligned against IMGT so that V, D and J genes, CDR3 length and insertions or deletions at six rearrangement sites could be assigned. Within each subset, clonotype counts were normalized to sorted cell number, after which true diversity and Gini coefficients were computed with the tcR R package. The overlap coefficient, calculated on TCRB nucleotide sequences, was used to quantify repertoire sharing. Out-of-frame TCRB sequences from naive cells were analyzed as a proxy for the pre-selection repertoire. Sourced from immuneACCESS, this table was stored by TCRdb with only in-frame sequences that have V and J called. A share of the clones is absent; for the studies checked, an unresolved V gene accounts for under half, and the remainder has no known explanation. V and J calls and clone size are those listed in that table; D and trimming were worked out from the DNA. Within this sample are around 430,000 clones, with approximately 28% of them counted one time only. The ten largest make up around 0.065% of the sample.

The receptor's source is a young man in good health. In this chain, TRBV7-9 is recombined with TRBJ1-1; a tentative D call is TRBD1 (6 bases match). The sample comprised naive CD4+ T cells from blood. What this sample's cell subset or site label stands for: true naive CD4+ T cells. The DNA sequence follows: TGTGCCAGCACCCTCCCACAGGGCAGGGAAGGTTCGGCTTTCTTT. Its translation reads: CASTLPQGREGSAFF. The full variable domain, with segments outside the CDR3 supplied by the reference TRBV7-9 and TRBJ1-1 proteins, appears as DTGVSQNPRHKITKRGQNVTFRCDPISEHNRLYWYRQTLGQGPEFLTYFQNEAQLEKSRLLSDRFSAERPKGSFSTLEIQRTEQGDSAMYLCASTLPQGREGSAFFGQGTRLTVV.